This is a list of T cell receptor beta chains from one sample in a study of somatic mutations in cytotoxic T cells in rheumatoid arthritis. Assay used: immunoSEQ multiplex PCR; TCRdb lists only in-frame clones, some missing. This sample has 20,000 or so clones; around 68% occur once, and the top ten carry about 5%. The sample comprised CD8+ T cells sorted from blood. These receptors all stem from a man aged 60 to 75 in good health. Each CDR3 is given with its conserved first and last residue. The D gene is left open where the match is weak. The listing skips clone size in some rows; elsewhere it reads once, few, many or a size class.

clone_size	v_call	j_call	d_call	cdr3_aa	cdr3_nt
few	TRBV6-5	TRBJ2-7	NA	CASSYAGGAYEQYF	TGTGCCAGCAGTTACGCCGGCGGAGCCTACGAGCAGTACTTC
once	TRBV14	TRBJ2-7	TRBD2	CASSPGTSAYEQYF	TGTGCCAGCAGTCCCGGGACTAGCGCCTACGAGCAGTACTTC
NA	TRBV4-1	TRBJ2-5	TRBD1	CASSQERTGGETQYF	TGCGCCAGCAGCCAAGAAAGGACAGGGGGAGAGACCCAGTACTTC
NA	TRBV2	TRBJ1-2	NA	CAITGNYGYTF	TGTGCCATCACAGGAAACTATGGCTACACCTTC
NA	TRBV2	TRBJ1-1	NA	CASRGGGHTEAFF	TGTGCCAGCAGAGGAGGTGGCCACACTGAAGCTTTCTTT
NA	TRBV7-3	TRBJ2-2	NA	CASSWNPGSGELFF	TGTGCCAGCAGCTGGAATCCGGGATCCGGGGAGCTGTTTTTT
once	TRBV2	TRBJ2-7	NA	CASSGGYSEQYF	TGTGCCAGCAGTGGAGGGTACAGCGAGCAGTACTTC
NA	TRBV5-5	TRBJ2-2	NA	CASSSSSVANTGELFF	TGTGCCAGCAGCTCCTCGTCCGTGGCCAACACCGGGGAGCTGTTTTTT
NA	TRBV19	TRBJ2-1	TRBD1	CASSRQGNNEQFF	TGTGCCAGTTCCAGACAGGGCAACAATGAGCAGTTCTTC
NA	TRBV11-2	TRBJ2-7	NA	CASSLTGGSYEQYF	TGTGCCAGCAGCTTAACCGGGGGCTCCTACGAGCAGTACTTC
NA	TRBV7-2	TRBJ2-3	TRBD2	CASSGLAGAITDTQYF	TGTGCCAGCAGCGGACTAGCGGGAGCGATCACAGATACGCAGTATTTT
few	TRBV7-9	TRBJ1-2	NA	CASSPADSYGYTF	TGTGCCAGCAGCCCCGCGGACAGCTATGGCTACACCTTC
NA	TRBV4-3	TRBJ2-7	NA	CASSQEEGSSYEQYF	TGCGCCAGCAGCCAAGAAGAGGGAAGCTCCTACGAGCAGTACTTC
NA	TRBV6-6	TRBJ2-2	TRBD2	CASRFLSGGGTGELFF	TGTGCCAGCAGATTCCTTAGCGGGGGAGGCACCGGGGAGCTGTTTTTT
NA	TRBV19	TRBJ2-7	TRBD1	CASSIGQAYEQYF	TGTGCCAGTAGTATTGGACAGGCCTACGAGCAGTACTTC
once	TRBV27	TRBJ2-7	TRBD2	CASSLSPSLAGGPEQYF	TGTGCCAGCAGTTTATCCCCCTCGCTAGCGGGAGGTCCCGAGCAGTACTTC
NA	TRBV2	TRBJ1-6	NA	CASSSRDTNYNSPLHF	TGTGCCAGCAGTTCTCGTGACACCAACTATAATTCACCCCTCCACTTT
NA	TRBV9	TRBJ2-7	NA	CASSVYPQGSEQYF	TGTGCCAGCAGCGTATACCCTCAGGGCTCCGAGCAGTACTTC
NA	TRBV7-9	TRBJ1-1	NA	CASSLAQGFNTEAFF	TGTGCCAGCAGCTTAGCGCAGGGCTTTAACACTGAAGCTTTCTTT
NA	TRBV5-1	TRBJ1-1	NA	CASMEGGTEAFF	TGCGCCAGCATGGAGGGAGGCACTGAAGCTTTCTTT
NA	TRBV18	TRBJ1-3	TRBD1	CASSHNDRAGNTIYF	TGTGCCAGCTCACACAACGACAGGGCTGGAAACACCATATATTTT
once	TRBV19	TRBJ1-1	NA	CASSNGRTEAFF	TGTGCCAGTAGTAATGGTAGAACTGAAGCTTTCTTT
few	TRBV5-6	TRBJ2-2	NA	CASSLGGAGELFF	TGTGCCAGCAGCTTGGGGGGGGCCGGGGAGCTGTTTTTT
few	TRBV5-6	TRBJ2-4	NA	CASSLWGLGKNIQYF	TGTGCCAGCAGCTTATGGGGGCTTGGCAAAAACATTCAGTACTTC
NA	TRBV7-3	TRBJ1-2	NA	CASSLGPFSGYTF	TGTGCCAGCAGCTTAGGCCCGTTTTCTGGCTACACCTTC
medium-sized	TRBV7-6	TRBJ1-4	TRBD1	CASSSRQGNEKLFF	TGTGCCAGCAGCTCAAGACAGGGTAATGAAAAACTGTTTTTT
few	TRBV30	TRBJ1-5	TRBD1	CAWTPDRDNQPQHF	TGTGCCTGGACCCCCGACAGGGACAATCAGCCCCAGCATTTT
NA	TRBV6-6	TRBJ2-3	NA	CASSSNTGSTDTQYF	TGTGCCAGCAGTTCCAACACAGGGAGCACAGATACGCAGTATTTT
few	TRBV6-5	TRBJ2-7	NA	CASSSHPGSYEQYF	TGTGCCAGCAGTTCACATCCAGGATCCTACGAGCAGTACTTC
NA	TRBV10-3	TRBJ1-2	NA	CAITDSYGYTF	TGTGCCATCACCGACAGCTATGGCTACACCTTC
NA	TRBV7-9	TRBJ2-7	TRBD2	CASSLGTSGRAAEQYF	TGTGCCAGCAGCTTAGGGACTAGCGGGAGGGCCGCCGAGCAGTACTTC
medium-sized	TRBV19	TRBJ2-7	NA	CASRKGSAGTVTYEQYF	TGTGCCAGTAGAAAAGGGAGTGCGGGCACAGTCACCTACGAGCAGTACTTC
NA	TRBV19	TRBJ1-1	TRBD1	CASSPRDRGLKNTEAFF	TGTGCCAGTAGTCCTCGGGACAGGGGGCTGAAGAACACTGAAGCTTTCTTT
NA	TRBV7-6	TRBJ2-2	TRBD1	CASSNRGTGELFF	TGTGCCAGCAGCAACAGGGGCACCGGGGAGCTGTTTTTT
NA	TRBV15	TRBJ1-2	NA	CATSRDQGARGYTF	TGTGCCACCAGCAGAGATCAAGGGGCAAGGGGCTACACCTTC
medium-sized	TRBV4-3	TRBJ2-2	TRBD1	CASSHDETGHRELFF	TGCGCCAGCAGCCACGACGAGACAGGGCACCGGGAGCTGTTTTTT
NA	TRBV29-1	TRBJ2-2	TRBD1	CSVETVGTANTGELFF	TGCAGCGTTGAAACCGTAGGGACAGCCAACACCGGGGAGCTGTTTTTT
NA	TRBV27	TRBJ2-1	NA	CASSLFFSYNEQFF	TGTGCCAGCAGTTTATTTTTTAGTTACAATGAGCAGTTCTTC
NA	TRBV2	TRBJ1-1	NA	CASSERVNTEAFF	TGTGCCAGCAGTGAACGGGTGAACACTGAAGCTTTCTTT
NA	TRBV11-2	TRBJ2-1	NA	CASSSYDRYNEQFF	TGTGCCAGCAGCTCTTACGACAGATACAATGAGCAGTTCTTC
medium-sized	TRBV6-5	TRBJ2-7	TRBD1	CASSSFPGQEVYEQYF	TGTGCCAGCAGTTCGTTCCCGGGACAGGAGGTCTACGAGCAGTACTTC
NA	TRBV7-6	TRBJ1-2	NA	CASSLGVSSNYGYTF	TGTGCCAGCAGCTTAGGAGTTAGTAGTAACTATGGCTACACCTTC
NA	TRBV5-4	TRBJ2-2	NA	CASSLGKGANTGELFF	TGTGCCAGCAGCCTCGGGAAGGGAGCGAACACCGGGGAGCTGTTTTTT
NA	TRBV7-6	TRBJ2-5	TRBD1	CASSPGTGQETQYF	TGTGCCAGCAGCCCGGGGACAGGGCAAGAGACCCAGTACTTC
once	TRBV7-3	TRBJ1-2	NA	CASSLSSTRGYTF	TGTGCCAGCAGCTTAAGCAGTACTAGGGGCTACACCTTC
few	TRBV4-3	TRBJ1-2	TRBD1	CASSHYPGQGPNGYTF	TGCGCCAGCAGCCACTACCCGGGACAGGGACCCAATGGCTACACCTTC
NA	TRBV7-9	TRBJ2-2	NA	CASSFHQGGNTGELFF	TGTGCCAGCAGCTTTCACCAGGGCGGAAACACCGGGGAGCTGTTTTTT
few	TRBV7-9	TRBJ2-6	TRBD1	CASGQGKNSGANVLTF	TGTGCCAGCGGACAGGGAAAAAACTCTGGGGCCAACGTCCTGACTTTC
NA	TRBV5-1	TRBJ1-1	TRBD1	CASSLAGQGRDEAFF	TGCGCCAGCAGCTTGGCCGGACAGGGTAGGGATGAAGCTTTCTTT
few	TRBV7-9	TRBJ2-5	TRBD1	CASSQRDRGVEETQYF	TGTGCCAGCAGCCAAAGGGACAGGGGAGTGGAGGAGACCCAGTACTTC
NA	TRBV5-4	TRBJ1-4	NA	CASSWKGRGEEKLFF	TGTGCCAGCAGCTGGAAGGGGAGGGGGGAAGAAAAACTGTTTTTT
NA	TRBV13	TRBJ2-7	TRBD2	CASSLTKGTSVNEQYF	TGTGCCAGCAGCTTAACCAAAGGGACTAGCGTTAACGAGCAGTACTTC
once	TRBV27	TRBJ2-3	TRBD2	CASSLLTGGPGDTQYF	TGTGCCAGCAGTTTACTTACGGGAGGCCCGGGGGATACGCAGTATTTT
NA	TRBV27	TRBJ1-2	NA	CASSSATGGGYGYTF	TGTGCCAGCAGTTCCGCGACGGGGGGCGGCTATGGCTACACCTTC
few	TRBV5-6	TRBJ1-2	TRBD1	CASSVQGNYGYTF	TGTGCCAGCAGCGTACAGGGGAACTATGGCTACACCTTC
NA	TRBV4-1	TRBJ2-3	NA	CASSQLGDTQYF	TGCGCCAGCAGCCAGCTCGGGGATACGCAGTATTTT
NA	TRBV7-8	TRBJ1-1	NA	CASTLGGTEAFF	TGTGCCAGCACACTAGGGGGCACTGAAGCTTTCTTT
few	TRBV15	TRBJ2-3	NA	CATSRGGSAGQYF	TGTGCCACCAGCAGGGGGGGATCCGCGGGGCAGTATTTT
NA	TRBV4-2	TRBJ2-7	TRBD2	CASSQETSEVYEQYF	TGTGCCAGCAGCCAGGAGACTAGCGAGGTATACGAGCAGTACTTC
NA	TRBV6-6	TRBJ1-5	NA	CASSYSTHRRNQPQHF	TGTGCCAGCAGTTACTCGACACATCGCAGGAATCAGCCCCAGCATTTT